The 12 T cell receptor beta chains reported below all come from one sample, sequenced in a study of CXCR3-negative and CXCR3-positive naive CD8 T cells (dated by TCRdb to between 2018 and 2021). No antigen has been identified for these receptors. Sequencing relied on a NextSeq 550. The Human TCR Profiling Kit (MiLaboratory) was used to make UMI-labeled 5' RACE TRB cDNA libraries. One entry per CDR3 protein sequence results from the TCRdb reprocessing of the reads, with DNA left out. The sample table holds some 150,000 distinct CDR3 sequences. The biggest ten clones account for about 0.28% of the sample. Here is what the overall study found, with its caveats: TRB CDR3s from CXCR3-positive naive cells showed higher hydrophobicity (lower Kidera factor 4), lower energy, and higher strength and volume indices than CXCR3-negative naive cells.

Sequences were obtained from naive CXCR3+ CD8+ T cells from blood. This specimen's cell subset or site label, interpreted: CD45RO-CCR7+CD27+CD95- naive CD8+ T cells expressing CXCR3 (TNR3+). These TCRs come from a human donor in good health. Some clones in this sample may be carry-over from other donors' samples.

This chain uses TRBV7-3 with TRBJ2-2; TCRdb's D call, TRBD1, is unchecked because there is no DNA. CDR1 and CDR2 from the germline V gene are SGHTA and FQGTGA. The CDR3 runs to 21 residues. CDR3 residues: CASSLLPGQLPREMNTGELFF.

The chain recombines TRBV7-8 with TRBJ1-1; the TRBD1 assignment by TCRdb is unverifiable without DNA. The CDR3 is 16 residues long. CDR1 and CDR2 (germline): SGHVS, FQNEAQ. CDR3 protein: CASSFDPGRRRTEAFF.

The V and J genes are TRBV28 and TRBJ1-1; TCRdb lists TRBD1, though no DNA is available to test this call. This CDR3 is built from 12 residues. Germline V gene data show CDR1 as MDHEN and CDR2 as SYDVKM. The CDR3 sequence: CASSLDRLEAFF.

The chain uses TRBV7-6 and TRBJ1-1; the TRBD1 assignment by TCRdb is unverifiable without DNA. This CDR3 has 14 amino acids. CDR1 SGHVS and CDR2 FNYEAQ come from the germline V gene. CDR3 sequence reads: CASSLEGMDTEAFF.

V gene TRBV20-1 combines with J gene TRBJ2-1; TCRdb's D gene call, TRBD2, goes unchecked for lack of DNA. Germline CDR1 is DFQATT and CDR2 is SNEGSKA (reference sequence). The CDR3 length is 17 residues. The CDR3 spells CSARLLAAPRSYNEQFF.

The CDR3: CASSPGTSGGDFQETQYF. The chain has TRBV12-3 or TRBV12-4 and TRBJ2-5; as DNA is missing, the TRBD2 call by TCRdb cannot be tested. This CDR3 region has 18 residues.

The chain is built from TRBV6-2 or TRBV6-3 and TRBJ1-2. The germline CDR1 and CDR2 sequences are MNHEY and SVGEGT. CDR3 size: 13 residues. CDR3 in amino acids: CASSYSEGPGYTF.

This chain joins TRBV19 and TRBJ2-7; TCRdb proposes TRBD1, but this gene call is untestable without DNA. Germline values: CDR1 LNHDA, CDR2 SQIVND (reference sequence). The CDR3 contains 15 residues. The chain's CDR3 is CASSRRGGSTYEQYF.

The V and J genes are TRBV4-3 and TRBJ1-2. This CDR3 region has 13 residues. The V gene's germline CDR1 is LGHNA and CDR2 YSLEER. CDR3 region: CASSLSRLYGYTF.

The chain couples TRBV27 to TRBJ2-3; TCRdb names TRBD1, which stays unverified in the absence of DNA. This CDR3 has 17 amino acids. The V gene's germline CDR1 is MNHEY and CDR2 SMNVEV (reference sequence). CDR3 sequence: CASSSPTDTGSTDTQYF.

The V call is TRBV2, the J call TRBJ1-2. CDR1 is SNHLY and CDR2 is FYNNEI in the germline V gene. This CDR3 is built from 12 residues. This CDR3 is CASIGVNYGYTF.

The V gene is TRBV6-6, the J gene TRBJ2-1; TCRdb's assignment of TRBD2 cannot be checked, as there is no DNA. This CDR3 has 20 residues. CDR1 and CDR2 (germline): MNHNY, SVGAGI (reference sequence). The CDR3 reads CASSSARGEVWESSYNEQFF.